The 22 T cell receptor beta chains below come from one sample, sequenced in a study of blood T cell repertoires in COVID-19 (dated by TCRdb to 2020 to 2021). To prepare the library, the immunoSEQ multiplex PCR assay was applied. The clones in this table, taken by TCRdb from immuneACCESS, are in-frame only. Not every clone is retained; where verified, under half of the shortfall comes from an unresolved V gene, and the cause of the rest is unknown. For this sample there are a few hundred thousand clones; 90% appear just once. Jointly, the top ten make up 6.5% to 8% of the sample. The material sequenced was peripheral blood. The receptors come from a young woman with COVID-19, enrolled during active disease.

The chain combines TRBV29-1 with TRBJ2-1; 9 nucleotides match TRBD2. This CDR3 has 16 amino acids. V trimming: 5 bases; J trimming: 8 bases; junction bases outside the gene matches: 16. The germline gives CDR1 SQVTM, CDR2 ANQGSEA. The CDR3 region has the DNA TGCAGCGTTTTGGGTCAGGGCGGGAGGGCCTCGGATGAGCAGTTCTTC. The encoded protein is CSVLGQGGRASDEQFF.

J is TRBJ1-5 and V is TRBV20-1, with no clear D. The germline CDR1 and CDR2 sequences are DFQATT and SNEGSKA (reference sequence). V gave up 5 bases and J gave up 4 bases, with 6 bases separating them. The CDR3 runs 11 residues. The CDR3 nucleotides read TGCAGTGCTTCCCATAATCAGCCCCAGCATTTT. It encodes CSASHNQPQHF.

This clone has more than one count but fewer than ten. Additional DNA sequences in this sample encode the identical CDR3. The J gene is TRBJ2-1, the V gene TRBV19; D perhaps matches TRBD2 (6 bases). V was shortened by 6 bases and J by 0 bases, with 6 bases between the two germline ends. Per germline, CDR1 LNHDA and CDR2 SQIVND (reference sequence). CDR3 length: 13 residues. The CDR3 bases are TGTGCCAGTAGCGGGAGCTCCTACAATGAGCAGTTCTTC. Translated, it gives CASSGSSYNEQFF.

The rearrangement links TRBV4-1 to TRBJ1-5, with 7 nucleotides matching TRBD1. Germline V gene sequence: CDR1 MGHRA, CDR2 YSYEKL. The CDR3 length is 17 residues. The trim removed 1 base at V and 2 bases at J, leaving 8 bases unmatched. The CDR3: CASSQVRTGTGNQPQHF. CDR3 DNA: TGCGCCAGCAGCCAAGTACGGACCGGGACAGGCAATCAGCCCCAGCATTTT.

The chain couples TRBV5-1 to TRBJ1-4; the D is unclear. The CDR3 runs 13 residues. Germline V gene lookup returns CDR1 SGHRS and CDR2 YFSETQ. The V and J ends lost 3 bases and 6 bases respectively, with 9 bases between them. The CDR3 spells CASSSGWDEKLFF. CDR3 DNA sequence: TGCGCCAGCAGCTCGGGTTGGGATGAAAAACTGTTTTTT.

V and J are TRBV11-2 and TRBJ1-2, with D unresolved. Trimming shortened V by 5 bases and J by 4 bases, and 11 bases separated the two germline ends. Per germline, CDR1 SGHAT and CDR2 FQNNGV. This CDR3 has 13 residues. The chain's CDR3 is CASSPSTGYGYTF. The CDR3 coding sequence is TGTGCCAGCAGCCCGTCCACGGGCTATGGCTACACCTTC.

This clone was observed once. V gene TRBV9 combines with J gene TRBJ1-6; TRBD1 matches at 10 bases. The CDR3 contains 21 residues. V was pared by 4 bases and J by 0 bases, with 16 bases of the junction left unmatched. The germline gives CDR1 SGDLS, CDR2 YYNGEE. The CDR3, as DNA: TGTGCCAGCAGCACCTTCGACCGGGACAGGGGAAGAAGCTCCTATAATTCACCCCTCCACTTT. Translation: CASSTFDRDRGRSSYNSPLHF.

This chain's CDR3 is CASTVRSGNTIYF. The DNA for the CDR3 is TGTGCCAGTACGGTACGGTCTGGAAACACCATATATTTT. V gene TRBV19 combines with J gene TRBJ1-3; no clear D gene. V dropped 7 bases and J dropped 1 base, with 8 bases sitting between them. Germline V gene data show CDR1 as LNHDA and CDR2 as SQIVND (reference sequence). The CDR3 is 13 amino acids.

J is TRBJ1-2 and V is TRBV5-1; D uncertain. In germline, CDR1 is SGHRS, CDR2 YFSETQ. This CDR3 region has 16 residues. V shed 0 bases and J shed 4 bases, with 16 bases lying between them. CDR3 sequence: CASSLGSDGAFYGYTF. In nucleotides, the CDR3 is TGCGCCAGCAGCTTGGGTTCCGACGGAGCCTTCTATGGCTACACCTTC.

This clone was found a few times. V usage is TRBV28 and J usage is TRBJ1-4; D unresolved. The CDR3 spans 14 residues. CDR1 and CDR2 from the germline V gene are MDHEN and SYDVKM. V was pared by 3 bases and J by 7 bases, with 12 bases between. The CDR3 here is CASSFSQVVEKLFF. CDR3 coding DNA: TGTGCCAGCAGTTTTTCCCAGGTGGTTGAAAAACTGTTTTTT. The complete variable domain, with remaining parts taken from reference TRBV28 and TRBJ1-4, reads DVKVTQSSRYLVKRTGEKVFLECVQDMDHENMFWYRQDPGLGLRLIYFSYDVKMKEKGDIPEGYSVSREKKERFSLILESASTNQTSMYLCASSFSQVVEKLFFGSGTQLSVL.

J is TRBJ2-1 and V is TRBV10-3; 8 bases align to TRBD2. This CDR3 is 13 amino acids long. Germline loops: CDR1 ENHRY, CDR2 SYGVKD. J was trimmed by 4 bases and V by 7 bases; bases with no gene match: 3. The CDR3 sequence is CAIKLADYNEQFF. CDR3 in DNA: TGTGCCATCAAACTAGCGGATTACAATGAGCAGTTCTTC.

This chain's CDR3 is CASSFDRESEQYF. CDR3 coding DNA: TGCGCCAGCAGCTTCGACAGGGAAAGCGAGCAGTACTTC. The V and J genes are TRBV5-1 and TRBJ2-7; 7 bases line up with TRBD1. This CDR3 has 13 residues. The V gene's germline CDR1 is SGHRS and CDR2 YFSETQ. V lost 2 bases to trimming and J lost 6 bases; unmatched junction nucleotides: 5.

The V gene is TRBV7-9, the J gene TRBJ2-7; D may be TRBD1 (6 bases). The CDR3 runs to 13 residues. Germline V gives CDR1 SEHNR, CDR2 FQNEAQ (reference sequence). V lost 0 bases and J 6 bases, leaving 9 bases between the germline ends. This chain's CDR3 is CASSLARGAEQYF. CDR3 nucleotide sequence: TGTGCCAGCAGCTTAGCCAGGGGTGCCGAGCAGTACTTC.

The chain uses TRBV7-9 and TRBJ1-4; 7 bases are shared with TRBD1. The CDR3 has 15 residues. Trimming took 4 bases from V and 10 from J; bases not matched to a gene: 12. CDR1 is SEHNR, CDR2 FQNEAQ, per germline (reference sequence). The CDR3 loop reads CASSSRQGPEGKLFF. The CDR3 DNA is TGTGCCAGCAGCTCGCGACAGGGCCCGGAGGGAAAACTGTTTTTT.

The chain uses TRBV6-5 and TRBJ2-2, with a tentative D call TRBD2 (5 bases). V lost 0 bases and J 8 bases, leaving 7 bases between the germline ends. The germline CDR1 and CDR2 sequences are MNHEY and SVGAGI. The CDR3 totals 13 residues. CDR3 sequence: CASSYSDSGELFF. CDR3 nucleotides: TGTGCCAGCAGTTACTCGGACTCGGGGGAGCTGTTTTTT.

V gene TRBV29-1 combines with J gene TRBJ2-1; 14 nucleotides agree with TRBD2. V trimming: 8 bases; J trimming: 9 bases; junction bases outside the gene matches: 12. The germline CDR1 and CDR2 sequences are SQVTM and ANQGSEA. This CDR3 has 15 residues. In DNA, the CDR3 is TGCAGCATGCCGAGGACTAGCGGGAGGAGGGGTGAGCAGTTCTTC. Translating gives CSMPRTSGRRGEQFF.

The rearrangement uses TRBV5-1 and TRBJ2-5; 8 positions match TRBD2. This CDR3 comprises 17 residues. After removal of 1 base from V and 2 bases from J, the junction contained 10 bases not matched to a gene. Germline V gene lookup returns CDR1 SGHRS and CDR2 YFSETQ. In DNA form, the CDR3 reads TGCGCCAGCAGCTTGAATCTAGCGGGTCGGGGGCAAGAGACCCAGTACTTC. It codes for CASSLNLAGRGQETQYF.

V usage is TRBV29-1 and J usage is TRBJ1-5; weak D call: TRBD1 (5 bases). Trimming took off 7 bases at V and 0 bases at J, with 10 bases between the two ends. CDR3 size: 13 residues. Germline CDR1 SQVTM, CDR2 ANQGSEA. The CDR3 sequence is CSAQTDSNQPQHF. The CDR3 bases are TGCAGCGCCCAGACAGATAGCAATCAGCCCCAGCATTTT.

This chain uses TRBV5-1 with TRBJ2-5; TRBD1 matches at 8 bases. This CDR3 is 13 amino acids long. Germline CDR1 reads SGHRS; CDR2 reads YFSETQ. The J segment lost 5 bases and the V segment lost 1 base, leaving 1 base of the junction unmatched. CDR3 region: CASSLTGGETQYF. The CDR3 DNA reads TGCGCCAGCAGCTTGACAGGGGGGGAGACCCAGTACTTC.

The chain employs TRBV10-1 and TRBJ1-2; D gene ambiguous. CDR1 is WNHNN and CDR2 is SYGVQD in the germline V gene (reference sequence). The CDR3 totals 13 residues. Trimming shortened V by 5 bases and J by 4 bases, and 11 bases separated the two germline ends. The CDR3 reads CASSRVGSYGYTF. In DNA, the CDR3 is TGCGCCAGCAGTCGGGTCGGAAGCTATGGCTACACCTTC.

The chain carries TRBV6-5 and TRBJ2-1, with TRBD2 as a possible D gene (5 bases). The ends were cut back, 0 bases at V and 7 bases at J, with 10 bases in the middle. Germline-derived CDR1 and CDR2 are MNHEY and SVGAGI. The CDR3 length is 14 residues. The CDR3 nucleotides read TGTGCCAGCAGTTACTCCGCTGGCGGGAATGAGCAGTTCTTC. Translated, it gives CASSYSAGGNEQFF.

The chain is built from TRBV10-2 and TRBJ1-2; D is possibly TRBD1 (5 bases). V dropped 8 bases and J dropped 7 bases, with 14 bases sitting between them. Germline CDR1 and CDR2: WSHSY and SAAADI. The CDR3 consists of 12 residues. CDR3 residues: CASQGDLGGYTF. The CDR3 DNA reads TGCGCCAGCCAGGGCGATCTCGGTGGCTACACCTTC.